This T cell receptor (beta chain) appears in the sequencing data of a study of T cells after yellow fever vaccination. MiXCR was run by TCRdb on the 5' RACE reads, yielding one entry per CDR3 protein. The sample holds roughly 32,000 distinct CDR3 sequences; about 6.3% are singletons and the top ten take approximately 22%. The CDR3 sequence is 14 residues long. CDR1 and CDR2 from the germline V gene are DFQATT and SNEGSKA (reference sequence). Trimming took off 2 bases at V and 4 bases at J, with 14 bases between the two ends. This clonotype originated in a young man who received the YFV17D yellow fever vaccine. The rearrangement uses TRBV20-1 and TRBJ1-1, with D possibly matching TRBD1 (5 bases). Material: PBMCs, either bulk or a sorted T-cell subset (CD4+, CD8+, memory, or dextramer-sorted; not recorded which), obtained on the day of the first yellow fever vaccination. CDR3 sequence: CSARFGSGPTEAFF. The CDR3 DNA reads TGCAGTGCTAGATTCGGGTCAGGGCCCACTGAAGCTTTCTTT.